The clone carrying this T cell receptor (beta chain) is labeled medium-sized (0.01 to 0.1%). No antigen is known for it. The library was prepared for alpha chains; this beta chain is a stray read, so its frequency means little. One entry per CDR3 protein, called by TCRdb with MiXCR from the 5' RACE reads. The sample lists about 3,600 distinct CDR3 sequences; more than 12% were seen once. This sample was taken from a study of spatial heterogeneity in lung cancer. Study-level information: Tumor-region counts of TCR transcripts tracked strongly with a T cell module score from matched bulk RNA-seq. General study findings and limits: Within tumors, counts of expanded alpha and beta TCRs tracked tumor mutation counts. Estimated TCR-seq coverage of tumor T cells was only about 7% for alpha chains. For beta chains, the corresponding estimate was about 13%.

J lost 2 bases, V lost 0 bases, and 6 bases had no gene match. The CDR3 loop spans 18 amino acids. Time point in this sample: sample taken at primary tumor resection. The donor group consisted of over 55 patients who had untreated, early-stage non-small cell lung cancer. TCRs were sequenced from unsorted whole RNA of tumor, nontumor lung or PBMC. The sample was lung tumor tissue, taken at surgery. The chain recombines TRBV12-3 or TRBV12-4 with TRBJ2-3; 12 positions match TRBD1. The sequence came from a female donor with early-stage non-small cell lung cancer. CDR3: CASSLAFGTGGPTDTQYF. For the CDR3, the DNA is TGTGCCAGCAGTTTAGCATTCGGGACAGGGGGCCCCACAGATACGCAGTATTTT.